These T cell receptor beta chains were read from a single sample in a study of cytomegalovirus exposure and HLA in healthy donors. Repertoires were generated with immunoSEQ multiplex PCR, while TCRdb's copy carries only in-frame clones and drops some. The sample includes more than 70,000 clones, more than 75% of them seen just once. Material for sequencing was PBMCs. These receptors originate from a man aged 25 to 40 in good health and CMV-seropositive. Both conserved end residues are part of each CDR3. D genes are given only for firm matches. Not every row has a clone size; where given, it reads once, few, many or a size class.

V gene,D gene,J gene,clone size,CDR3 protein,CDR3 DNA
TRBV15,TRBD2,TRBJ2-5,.,CATGGGGTQYF,TGTGCCACGGGCGGGGGTGGGACCCAGTACTTC
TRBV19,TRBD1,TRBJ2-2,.,CASIPRGGSGTGELFF,TGTGCCAGTATCCCCCGAGGGGGCTCGGGAACCGGGGAGCTGTTTTTT
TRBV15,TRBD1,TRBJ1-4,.,CATSSPPGTGNEKLFF,TGTGCCACCAGCAGTCCCCCAGGGACAGGCAATGAAAAACTGTTTTTT
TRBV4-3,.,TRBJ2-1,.,CASSRGGEQFF,TGCGCCAGCAGCCGGGGAGGAGAGCAGTTCTTC
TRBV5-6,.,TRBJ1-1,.,CASSLFRGVRTEAFF,TGTGCCAGCAGCTTATTCCGGGGGGTTCGGACTGAAGCTTTCTTT
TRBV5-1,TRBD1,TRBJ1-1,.,CASSGSGGFTEAFF,TGCGCCAGCTCTGGGTCAGGGGGCTTCACTGAAGCTTTCTTT
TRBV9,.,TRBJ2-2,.,CASSVLSPGELFF,TGTGCCAGCAGCGTACTTTCCCCCGGGGAGCTGTTTTTT
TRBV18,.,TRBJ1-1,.,CASSPQGNTEAFF,TGTGCCAGCTCGCCCCAGGGGAACACTGAAGCTTTCTTT
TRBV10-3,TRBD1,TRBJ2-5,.,CAISETIGQGRETQYF,TGTGCCATCAGTGAGACTATAGGACAGGGGAGGGAGACCCAGTACTTC
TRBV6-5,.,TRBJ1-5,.,CASSPLSNQPQHF,TGTGCCAGTTCCCCTCTTAGCAATCAGCCCCAGCATTTT
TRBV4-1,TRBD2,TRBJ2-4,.,CASSQDPSGSYKNIQYF,TGCGCCAGCAGCCAAGACCCGAGCGGGAGTTACAAAAACATTCAGTACTTC
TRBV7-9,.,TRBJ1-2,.,CSSSFSTRTPSYGYTF,TGTTCCAGCAGCTTTAGTACGCGGACACCATCCTATGGCTACACCTTC
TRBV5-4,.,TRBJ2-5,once,CASSPGVRNQETQYF,TGTGCCAGCAGCCCGGGGGTACGGAACCAAGAGACCCAGTACTTC
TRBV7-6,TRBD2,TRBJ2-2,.,CASSVTGGQTGELFF,TGTGCCAGCAGCGTAACGGGGGGGCAGACCGGGGAGCTGTTTTTT
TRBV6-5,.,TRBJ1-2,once,CASSYSRVKGDYTF,TGTGCCAGCAGTTACTCCAGGGTCAAAGGAGACTACACCTTC
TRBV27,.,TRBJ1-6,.,CASSWEVDSPLHF,TGTGCCAGCTCCTGGGAGGTAGATTCACCCCTCCACTTT
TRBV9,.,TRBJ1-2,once,CASSAGTLLNYGYTF,TGTGCCAGCAGCGCCGGGACTCTCCTTAACTATGGCTACACCTTC
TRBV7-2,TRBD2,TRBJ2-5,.,CASSFTSGSQETQYF,TGTGCCAGCAGCTTCACTAGCGGGAGTCAAGAGACCCAGTACTTC
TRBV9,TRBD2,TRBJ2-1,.,CASSVLTGGPYNEQFF,TGTGCCAGCAGCGTTCTAACGGGAGGTCCCTACAATGAGCAGTTCTTC
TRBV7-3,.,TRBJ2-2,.,CASSRTRDTGELFF,TGTGCCAGCAGCCGGACCAGGGATACCGGGGAGCTGTTTTTT
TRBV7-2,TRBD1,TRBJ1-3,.,CASSLEYRGNTIYF,TGTGCCAGCAGCTTAGAATACAGGGGGAACACCATATATTTT
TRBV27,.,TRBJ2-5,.,CASSTNRGLATQYF,TGTGCCAGCAGCACAAATCGGGGGTTGGCGACCCAGTACTTC
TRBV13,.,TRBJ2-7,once,CASSPGSAYEQYF,TGTGCCAGCAGCCCAGGGTCGGCCTACGAGCAGTACTTC
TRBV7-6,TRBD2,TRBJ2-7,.,CASSLAAGATYEQYF,TGTGCCAGCAGCTTAGCGGCGGGAGCTACGTACGAGCAGTACTTC
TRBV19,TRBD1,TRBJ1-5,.,CASSTTGTYSNQPQHF,TGTGCCAGTAGTACGACAGGGACATATAGCAATCAGCCCCAGCATTTT
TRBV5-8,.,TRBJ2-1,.,CASSLGRSSYNEQFF,TGTGCCAGCAGCTTGGGCCGGAGCTCCTACAATGAGCAGTTCTTC
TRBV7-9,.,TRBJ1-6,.,CASSLNTGRDSPLHF,TGTGCCAGCAGCTTAAACACGGGAAGAGATTCACCCCTCCACTTT
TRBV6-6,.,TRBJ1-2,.,CASSSLGGNYGYTF,TGTGCCAGCAGTTCCTTGGGGGGAAACTATGGCTACACCTTC
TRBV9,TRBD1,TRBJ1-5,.,CASSVTGGHQPQHF,TGTGCCAGCAGCGTCACAGGGGGCCATCAGCCCCAGCATTTT
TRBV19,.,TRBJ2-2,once,CASRIQGTNTGELFF,TGTGCCAGTAGGATCCAGGGGACGAACACCGGGGAGCTGTTTTTT
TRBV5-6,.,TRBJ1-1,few,CASSLAVREAFF,TGTGCCAGCAGCTTGGCGGTCAGGGAAGCTTTCTTT
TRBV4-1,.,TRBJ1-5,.,CASSPTSGFGQPQHF,TGCGCCAGCAGCCCGACCTCAGGGTTCGGCCAGCCCCAGCATTTT
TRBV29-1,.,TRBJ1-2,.,CSVAVGHEGGYTF,TGCAGCGTCGCGGTCGGACACGAAGGAGGCTACACCTTC
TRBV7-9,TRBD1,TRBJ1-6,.,CASSFKGGTGESPLHF,TGTGCCAGCAGCTTTAAGGGGGGGACAGGGGAATCACCCCTCCACTTT
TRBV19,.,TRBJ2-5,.,CASAFRGQQETQYF,TGTGCCAGTGCTTTCAGGGGACAACAAGAGACCCAGTACTTC
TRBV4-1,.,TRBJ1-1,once,CASSQGPDMNTEAFF,TGCGCCAGCAGCCAGGGCCCCGACATGAACACTGAAGCTTTCTTT
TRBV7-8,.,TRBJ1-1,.,CASSSSLAEAFF,TGTGCCAGCAGCTCAAGCTTGGCTGAAGCTTTCTTT
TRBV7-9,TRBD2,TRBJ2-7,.,CASSLAGPGASGTYEQYF,TGTGCCAGCAGCTTAGCGGGGCCCGGGGCTAGCGGAACCTACGAGCAGTACTTC
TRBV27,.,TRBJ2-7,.,CASSFQGNEQYF,TGTGCCAGCAGTTTCCAGGGTAACGAGCAGTACTTC
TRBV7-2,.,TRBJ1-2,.,CASSLIQTGYGYTF,TGTGCCAGCAGCTTAATCCAGACAGGCTATGGCTACACCTTC
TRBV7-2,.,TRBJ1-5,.,CASSLEASGQPQHF,TGTGCCAGCAGCTTGGAGGCCTCGGGTCAGCCCCAGCATTTT
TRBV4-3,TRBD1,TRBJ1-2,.,CASSHRRTGSLGYTF,TGCGCCAGCAGCCACCGCCGGACAGGGAGTCTTGGCTACACCTTC